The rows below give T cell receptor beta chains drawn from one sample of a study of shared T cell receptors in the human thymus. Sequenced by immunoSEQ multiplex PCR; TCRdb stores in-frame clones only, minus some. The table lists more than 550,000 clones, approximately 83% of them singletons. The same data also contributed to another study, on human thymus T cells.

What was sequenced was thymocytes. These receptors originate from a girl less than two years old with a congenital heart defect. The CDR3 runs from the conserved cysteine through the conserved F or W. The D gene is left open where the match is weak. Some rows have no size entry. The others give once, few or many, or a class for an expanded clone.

TGTGCCATCAGTGAGTCGAATTCGGACAGGGCTAATGAGCAGTTCTTC	CAISESNSDRANEQFF	.	TRBD1	TRBV10-3	TRBJ2-1
TGTGCCACCAGCAGAGGACTACCACACAGGGGTGATCAGCCCCAGCATTTT	CATSRGLPHRGDQPQHF	.	TRBD1	TRBV15	TRBJ1-5
TGCGCCAGCAGCCAAGATCTGGGGGGCGAGCAGTACTTC	CASSQDLGGEQYF	.	.	TRBV4-1	TRBJ2-7
TGCGCCAGCAGCCAAGTACAGGGGACGAACGAGACCCAGTACTTC	CASSQVQGTNETQYF	.	TRBD1	TRBV4-1	TRBJ2-5
TGTGCCAGCAGTCCCCCCCAGGGGCCGGGAAACATTCAGTACTTC	CASSPPQGPGNIQYF	.	.	TRBV27	TRBJ2-4
TGCGCCAGCAGCGAGATGACAGACCAAGAGACCCAGTACTTC	CASSEMTDQETQYF	.	.	TRBV5-1	TRBJ2-5
TGCGCCAGCAGCCCGGGACAGACAGGGTTTGAGGGCTACACCTTC	CASSPGQTGFEGYTF	.	TRBD1	TRBV4-3	TRBJ1-2
TGTGCCAGCAGTAAAGCAGGGCGTACAGATACGCAGTATTTT	CASSKAGRTDTQYF	.	.	TRBV6-5	TRBJ2-3
TGTGCCAGCAGTGAAGTAGGTCGAGGACTACGTAGCAATGAGCAGTTCTTC	CASSEVGRGLRSNEQFF	.	.	TRBV6-1	TRBJ2-1
TGTGCCAGCAGTTATCGACTAGCGGGGGTTCCAGATACGCAGTATTTT	CASSYRLAGVPDTQYF	.	TRBD2	TRBV6-5	TRBJ2-3
TGTGCCAGCAGTTATAACGACAGGTACACTGAAGCTTTCTTT	CASSYNDRYTEAFF	.	.	TRBV7-9	TRBJ1-1
TGTGCCACCAGCGGAGATTTACCGGTCGGGACTCCAACCTACAATGAGCAGTTCTTC	CATSGDLPVGTPTYNEQFF	.	.	TRBV15	TRBJ2-1
TGTGCCAGCACCGTTGGGACTAGCGGGGCTACTAGCACAGATACGCAGTATTTT	CASTVGTSGATSTDTQYF	.	TRBD2	TRBV2	TRBJ2-3
TGTGCCAGCAGGGGACGACAGGGGGTAAACGGAAACACCATATATTTT	CASRGRQGVNGNTIYF	.	TRBD1	TRBV13	TRBJ1-3
TGTGCCAGCAGCTCGGGGGGCTTCTCCCTCTATGGCTACACCTTC	CASSSGGFSLYGYTF	.	.	TRBV5-4	TRBJ1-2
TGTGCCAGGGTAACAGGGGCTGATAACTATGGCTACACCTTC	CARVTGADNYGYTF	.	TRBD1	TRBV2	TRBJ1-2
TGTGCCAGCTGTCCTTCAGCCAGAAAGGGGGAAAAACTGTTTTTT	CASCPSARKGEKLFF	few	.	TRBV27	TRBJ1-4
TGTGCCATCAGTGAGTCACGCGGAAACTATGGCTACACCTTC	CAISESRGNYGYTF	.	.	TRBV10-3	TRBJ1-2
TGTGCCAGCAGTTCCCCATTGGGGACAGGGGGGGCTAACTATGGCTACACCTTC	CASSSPLGTGGANYGYTF	.	TRBD1	TRBV28	TRBJ1-2
TGTGCCAGCAGTAACACTAGCGTCTACGAGCAGTACTTC	CASSNTSVYEQYF	.	TRBD2	TRBV6-1	TRBJ2-7
TGTGCCAGCTCACCCGGGACAGGGAAATCTGGGGCCAACGTCCTGACTTTC	CASSPGTGKSGANVLTF	.	TRBD1	TRBV18	TRBJ2-6
TGTGCCAGCAGCACCCCAGGACACCCCTACGAGCAGTACTTC	CASSTPGHPYEQYF	.	.	TRBV5-4	TRBJ2-7
TGTGCCAGCAGCCGGAGCGGGACCGACACAGATACGCAGTATTTT	CASSRSGTDTDTQYF	.	TRBD2	TRBV6-6	TRBJ2-3
TGTGCCAGCAGTGGACACGGGCAGATGGGGGGTGAAGCTTTCTTT	CASSGHGQMGGEAFF	.	.	TRBV6-1	TRBJ1-1
TGTGCCAGCAGCGACAGATCCACCATCTATGGCTACACCTTC	CASSDRSTIYGYTF	.	.	TRBV9	TRBJ1-2
TGTGCCAGCAGGGGCCGGGGGACGGGAAGCACTGAAGCTTTCTTT	CASRGRGTGSTEAFF	.	.	TRBV6-5	TRBJ1-1
TGTGCCAGCAGCTTGGAAGGGGGCTTGGACCAGCCCCAGCATTTT	CASSLEGGLDQPQHF	once	TRBD1	TRBV5-8	TRBJ1-5